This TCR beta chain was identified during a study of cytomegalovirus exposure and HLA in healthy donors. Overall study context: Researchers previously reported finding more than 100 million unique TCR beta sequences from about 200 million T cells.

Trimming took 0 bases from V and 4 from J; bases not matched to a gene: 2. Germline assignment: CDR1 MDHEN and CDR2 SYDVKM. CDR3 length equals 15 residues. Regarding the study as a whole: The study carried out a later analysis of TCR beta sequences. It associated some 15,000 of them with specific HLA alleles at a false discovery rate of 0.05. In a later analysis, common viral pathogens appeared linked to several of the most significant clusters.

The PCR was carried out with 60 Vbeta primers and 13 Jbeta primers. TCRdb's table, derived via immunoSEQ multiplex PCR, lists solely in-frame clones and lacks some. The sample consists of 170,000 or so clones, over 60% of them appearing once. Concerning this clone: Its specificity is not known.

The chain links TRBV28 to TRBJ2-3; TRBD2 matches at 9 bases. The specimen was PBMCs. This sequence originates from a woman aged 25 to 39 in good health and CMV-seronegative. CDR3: CASSLWAGGPDTQYF. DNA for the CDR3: TGTGCCAGCAGTTTATGGGCGGGAGGGCCAGATACGCAGTATTTT.